Shown below are 6 T cell receptor beta chains from a single sample sequenced in a study of T cell responses to AZD1222 COVID-19 vaccine. Produced via immunoSEQ multiplex PCR; TCRdb's table is partial and in-frame only. Of approximately 140,000 clones listed, about 92% were seen once; the top ten hold approximately 2%. The sample in question was peripheral blood, obtained on day 0 of AZD1222 vaccination. The receptors were gathered from an adult in good health.

The chain uses TRBV18 and TRBJ2-7; D remains unclear. Germline CDR1 KGHSH, CDR2 LQKENI. The CDR3 covers 15 residues. Trimming removed 4 bases from V and 0 bases from J, with 13 bases in between. CDR3 amino acids: CASSHRTASSYEQYF. CDR3 sequence (DNA): TGTGCCAGCTCACATCGGACGGCGAGCTCCTACGAGCAGTACTTC.

The gene calls are TRBV24-1 and TRBJ2-1, with 12 bases fitting TRBD2. With V trimmed by 4 bases and J by 0 bases, 9 bases remained unmatched. From germline, CDR1 is KGHDR and CDR2 SFDVKD. This CDR3 region has 19 residues. The CDR3 nucleotides read TGTGCCACCAGTGACCGACGGACTAGCGGGGCGAGCTCCTACAATGAGCAGTTCTTC. Translated: CATSDRRTSGASSYNEQFF.

This chain links TRBV9 with TRBJ1-2; no definite D call. V was cut by 4 bases and J by 0 bases, with 13 bases left in between. Germline V gene sequence: CDR1 SGDLS, CDR2 YYNGEE. CDR3 size: 15 residues. The CDR3 DNA is TGTGCCAGCAGCCCAAACGGAAACGCTAACTATGGCTACACCTTC. The encoded protein is CASSPNGNANYGYTF.

This clone turned up a few times. V and J are TRBV10-3 and TRBJ1-2; D perhaps matches TRBD1 (5 bases). Germline loops: CDR1 ENHRY, CDR2 SYGVKD. With 3 bases removed from V and 4 bases from J, the gap between germline ends came to 12 bases. The CDR3 is 14 amino acids. CDR3 loop: CAISEGDGRYGYTF. CDR3 bases: TGTGCCATCAGTGAAGGGGACGGACGCTATGGCTACACCTTC.

V and J are TRBV25-1 and TRBJ2-7; 11 positions agree with TRBD2. The CDR3 runs to 14 residues. The V and J ends lost 6 bases and 5 bases, in that order; junction bases with no gene match: 6. Germline V CDR1 and CDR2: MGHDK, SYGVNS. CDR3 sequence reads: CASSETSGADEQYF. CDR3 nucleotide sequence: TGTGCCAGCAGCGAGACTAGCGGGGCCGACGAGCAGTACTTC.

V usage is TRBV7-8 and J usage is TRBJ2-7, with D hard to call. This CDR3 is built from 13 residues. V shed 5 bases and J shed 4 bases, with 12 bases lying between them. CDR1 is SGHVS and CDR2 is FQNEAQ in the germline V gene. The CDR3 loop reads CASSPPVRYEQYF. DNA for the CDR3: TGTGCCAGCAGCCCTCCCGTTAGGTACGAGCAGTACTTC.